Sequencing of this T cell receptor beta chain was carried out in a study of OX40 agonist ivuxolimab in advanced cancers. Study-level points and caveats: Relative to CD4+ cells, CD8+ T cells on average had more expanded clones. Some patients without response likewise showed low normalized clonal expansion.

The trim removed 5 bases at V and 2 bases at J, leaving 12 bases unmatched. The CDR3 contains 17 residues. The germline CDR1 and CDR2 sequences are SGHTA and FQGNSA. A note on this clone: Its specificity is not known.

Sequencing was performed with immunoSEQ multiplex PCR; in TCRdb, only in-frame clones are kept and a portion is missing. The top ten clones hold roughly 1.2% of a sample with over 45,000 clones, more than 80% of them seen once. This specimen was CD4+ or CD8+ T cells sorted from blood, taken in a trial of the OX40 agonist ivuxolimab. This chain uses TRBV7-2 with TRBJ1-3, with 7 bases fitting TRBD1. The receptor comes from an adult with an advanced solid tumor such as melanoma, head and neck, liver or kidney cancer. As DNA, the CDR3 is TGTGCCAGCAGCCCCGGGGGCCGTCAGGGGGCTGGAAACACCATATATTTT. Amino acid sequence: CASSPGGRQGAGNTIYF.